This is a list of T cell receptor beta chains from one sample in a study of regulatory T cells in long-lasting Graves disease. TCRdb reprocessed the multiplex PCR reads with MiXCR, giving one entry per CDR3 protein. Of 500,000 or so distinct CDR3 sequences listed, 14% were seen once; the top ten hold around a sixth. The same data also went into a second study, on T cells in Graves' hyperthyroidism and ophthalmopathy.

The input for sequencing was peripheral blood mononuclear cells (PBMCs), taken at new diagnosis, from a patient treated with antithyroid drugs. All receptors come from a woman between 45 and 65 years old with Graves disease. Each CDR3 is given with its conserved first and last residue. A D gene is named only where the DNA matches it firmly. Some rows mark clone size as missing; the rest say once, few, many or name a class of expanded clone.

d_gene	v_gene	j_gene	abundance	CDR3nt	CDR3aa
-	TRBV6-1	TRBJ1-5	many	TGTGCCAGCAGTGAAAACAGGGTCGGTCAGCCCCAGCATTTT	CASSENRVGQPQHF
-	TRBV28	TRBJ1-2	many	TGTGCCAGCAGCCAAGGACGGGGAGGGGGCTACACCTTC	CASSQGRGGGYTF
-	TRBV5-1	TRBJ2-5	many	TGCGCCAGCAGCTGGGGGGCAGGAGAGACCCAGTACTTC	CASSWGAGETQYF
TRBD2	TRBV24-1	TRBJ2-1	few	TGTGCCACGACTACTAGCGGGAACTACAATGAGCAGTTCTTC	CATTTSGNYNEQFF
-	TRBV4-1	TRBJ2-7	few	TGCGCCAGCAGCCAGAAAAGGGACCGCCTTGCTTACGAGCAGTACTTC	CASSQKRDRLAYEQYF
TRBD2	TRBV5-1	TRBJ2-3	few	TGCGCCAGCAGCTTTTGGACAGGGAAAGCGGGAGGGGTTCGGGGGCAACGCACAGATACGCAGTATTTT	CASSFWTGKAGGVRGQRTDTQYF
-	TRBV7-3	TRBJ2-2	few	TGTGCCAGCAGCCTAGGGTTCGGTACCGGGGAGCTGTTTTTT	CASSLGFGTGELFF
TRBD1	TRBV28	TRBJ2-7	-	TGTGCCAGCAGTTTGGGACAGCTTACCTACGAGCAGTACTTC	CASSLGQLTYEQYF
TRBD2	TRBV2	TRBJ2-1	many	TGTGCCAGCAGTGAGAGCTGGACTAGCGGGCTTTACAATGAGCAGTTCTTC	CASSESWTSGLYNEQFF
-	TRBV3-1	TRBJ1-1	many	TGTGCCAGCAGCCAAGATGGTAGGAGAATTGAAGCTTTCTTT	CASSQDGRRIEAFF
TRBD2	TRBV5-6	TRBJ2-5	-	TGTGCCAGCAGCTTGGTTACTAGCGGCGAGACCCAGTACTTC	CASSLVTSGETQYF
TRBD1	TRBV10-2	TRBJ1-4	-	TGCGCCAGCGGAGGGGACAGGGTTAATGAAAAACTGTTTTTT	CASGGDRVNEKLFF
-	TRBV29-1	TRBJ2-7	many	TGCAGCGTTCAAGGGGCCTACGAGCAGTACTTC	CSVQGAYEQYF
TRBD2	TRBV20-1	TRBJ2-2	many	TGCAGTGCTAGAGATAGCGGGCGTCCCGGGGAGCTGTTTTTT	CSARDSGRPGELFF
-	TRBV18	TRBJ2-1	-	TGTGCCAGCTCACCATCCGGTCGAGAAGGGGTCAGCAACAATGAGCAGTTCTTC	CASSPSGREGVSNNEQFF
TRBD1	TRBV5-4	TRBJ2-5	many	TGTGCCAGCAGCTTTGGCGTAACAGGGGAAGAGACCCAGTACTTC	CASSFGVTGEETQYF
TRBD1	TRBV9	TRBJ2-1	few	TGTGCCAGCAGCGCGGAACAGGGGTCGCTCAATGAGCAGTTCTTC	CASSAEQGSLNEQFF
TRBD2	TRBV7-9	TRBJ2-1	many	TGTGCCACCCGAGGGACTAGCGGGATCAGCGGCAATGAGCAGTTCTTC	CATRGTSGISGNEQFF
TRBD2	TRBV4-1	TRBJ2-7	-	TGCGCCAGCAGCCAAGATCCACTAGCGGCCGGTTACGAGCAGTACTTC	CASSQDPLAAGYEQYF
-	TRBV28	TRBJ1-4	many	TGTGCCAGCAGTACACCCCGGGGATTGGGGTTGGAAAAACTGTTTTTT	CASSTPRGLGLEKLFF
-	TRBV3-1	TRBJ1-1	many	TGTGCCAGCAGCCAACCCTTGGTTACCACTGAAGCTTTCTTT	CASSQPLVTTEAFF
-	TRBV7-2	TRBJ2-7	few	TGTGCCAGCAGTCGGGACTTCTCCTACGAGCAGTACTTC	CASSRDFSYEQYF
-	TRBV27	TRBJ2-3	many	TGTGCCAGCAGTGCAATCCCGGGACGGCGAGAAGTCTACCCAGATACGCAGTATTTT	CASSAIPGRREVYPDTQYF
TRBD2	TRBV28	TRBJ2-7	many	TGTGCCAGCAGTTCACCCGGGACTAGCGACTACGAGCAGTACTTC	CASSSPGTSDYEQYF
-	TRBV30	TRBJ1-1	many	TGTGCCTGGAGGGGGGTCCAGTCCCGAGGGGGGGCTTTCTTT	CAWRGVQSRGGAFF
-	TRBV6-1	TRBJ2-5	many	TGTGCCAGCAGCGACCCTTGGCAGGGCCAAGAGACCCAGTACTTC	CASSDPWQGQETQYF
-	TRBV10-3	TRBJ2-1	few	TGTGCCATCAGTGAGACTAAGGGTCGGGGCTCCTACAATGAGCAGTTCTTC	CAISETKGRGSYNEQFF
-	TRBV2	TRBJ1-2	many	TGTGCCAGCGACGGGATATTAGAGGTCACCTTC	CASDGILEVTF
-	TRBV19	TRBJ2-7	few	TGTGCCAGTAGTGAGATCGGGGTGGCTGAGCAGTACTTC	CASSEIGVAEQYF
TRBD2	TRBV20-1	TRBJ2-7	many	TGCAGTGCAATAAAAGCGGGAGGAGTAAACGAGCAGTACTTC	CSAIKAGGVNEQYF
-	TRBV2	TRBJ2-1	many	TGTGCCAGCAAAAACAGGGTGTCGAGGGGCAATGAGCAGTTCTTC	CASKNRVSRGNEQFF
TRBD1	TRBV20-1	TRBJ2-1	many	TGCAGTGCTATTCGGGACAGGGGGGTCAATGAGCAGTTCTTC	CSAIRDRGVNEQFF
-	TRBV30	TRBJ1-4	-	TGTGCCTGGAGTGTACTCACTCAGAATGAAAAACTGTTTTTT	CAWSVLTQNEKLFF
-	TRBV7-3	TRBJ2-3	-	TGTGCCAGCAGCTCCCAGGGTCTCGGGGATACGCAGTATTTT	CASSSQGLGDTQYF
TRBD2	TRBV3-1	TRBJ2-2	many	TGTGCCAGCAGCCAGCGGGAGGGCTACACCGGGGAGCTGTTTTTT	CASSQREGYTGELFF
TRBD1	TRBV6-1	TRBJ1-2	many	TGTGCCACCGTCCCAGGGGGCGGAAACGGCTACACCTTC	CATVPGGGNGYTF
-	TRBV2	TRBJ1-5	many	TGTGCCAGCAGGGGCCTTCTGGATCAGCCCCAGCATTTT	CASRGLLDQPQHF
-	TRBV24-1	TRBJ1-2	few	TGTGCCACCAGTGATGGAGGACAAACTAACTATGGCTACACCTTC	CATSDGGQTNYGYTF
TRBD1	TRBV27	TRBJ2-2	many	TGTGCCAGCAGGCCTATGCAGGGGGTTGCCGGGGAGCTGTTTTTT	CASRPMQGVAGELFF
-	TRBV11-2	TRBJ2-1	-	TGCGCCAGCAGCCAAGGAGGGGACTGGACCTACAATGAGCAGTTCTTC	CASSQGGDWTYNEQFF
-	TRBV6-1	TRBJ2-1	-	TGTGCCAGCGGTGAAGGCCTAGTCTATGAGCAGTTCTTC	CASGEGLVYEQFF
TRBD2	TRBV7-9	TRBJ2-7	many	TGTGCCAGCAGCTCTTACGTCGGGGGGTACGAGCAGTACTTC	CASSSYVGGYEQYF
TRBD1	TRBV3-1	TRBJ1-5	-	TGTGCCAGCGCAAGTAGGACAGGGGATCAGCCCCAGCATTTT	CASASRTGDQPQHF